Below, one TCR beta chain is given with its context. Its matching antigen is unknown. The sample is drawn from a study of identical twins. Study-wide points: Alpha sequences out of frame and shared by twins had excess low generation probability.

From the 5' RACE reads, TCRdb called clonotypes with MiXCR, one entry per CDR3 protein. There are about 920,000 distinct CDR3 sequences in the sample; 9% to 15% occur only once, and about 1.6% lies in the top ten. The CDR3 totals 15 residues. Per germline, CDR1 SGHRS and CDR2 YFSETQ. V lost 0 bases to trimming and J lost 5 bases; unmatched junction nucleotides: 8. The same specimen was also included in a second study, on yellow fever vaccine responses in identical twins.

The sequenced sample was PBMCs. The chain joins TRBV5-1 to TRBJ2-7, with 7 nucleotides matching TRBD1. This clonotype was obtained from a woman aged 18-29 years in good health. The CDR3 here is CASSLEGQRTHEQYF. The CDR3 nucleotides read TGCGCCAGCAGCTTGGAGGGACAGCGGACTCACGAGCAGTACTTC.